This TCR beta chain was recovered during a study of T-cell reconstitution after alpha-beta-depleted transplantation in children. This clonotype was counted a few times. The J segment lost 5 bases and the V segment lost 6 bases, leaving 6 bases of the junction unmatched. CDR3 length equals 14 residues. Germline V gene sequence: CDR1 ENHRY, CDR2 SYGVKD. Preparation of the TCRbeta library was carried out with unique molecular identifiers. TCRdb fed the PCR reads into MiXCR, producing one record per CDR3 protein. The table has almost 500,000 distinct CDR3 sequences, approximately 13% seen once. The TCR was taken from a human donor who donated a stem cell graft to a child with combined immunodeficiency. The starting material was PBMCs from the stem cell graft donor, obtained from the stem cell graft. This rearrangement joins TRBV10-3 to TRBJ1-5, with 8 nucleotides matching TRBD1. This chain's CDR3 is CAIRDREDYQPQHF. The DNA of the CDR3 is TGTGCCATCAGGGACAGGGAGGATTATCAGCCCCAGCATTTT.